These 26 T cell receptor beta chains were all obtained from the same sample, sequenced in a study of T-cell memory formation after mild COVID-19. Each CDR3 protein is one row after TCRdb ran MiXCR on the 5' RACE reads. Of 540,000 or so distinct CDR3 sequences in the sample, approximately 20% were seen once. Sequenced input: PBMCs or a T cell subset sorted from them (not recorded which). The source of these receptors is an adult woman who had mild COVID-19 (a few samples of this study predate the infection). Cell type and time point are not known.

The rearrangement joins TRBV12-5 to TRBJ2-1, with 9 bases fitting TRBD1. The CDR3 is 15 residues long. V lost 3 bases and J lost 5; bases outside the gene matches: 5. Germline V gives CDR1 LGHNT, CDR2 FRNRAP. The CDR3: CASGFGRDRDNEQFF. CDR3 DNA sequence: TGTGCTAGTGGTTTTGGCCGGGACAGGGACAATGAGCAGTTCTTC.

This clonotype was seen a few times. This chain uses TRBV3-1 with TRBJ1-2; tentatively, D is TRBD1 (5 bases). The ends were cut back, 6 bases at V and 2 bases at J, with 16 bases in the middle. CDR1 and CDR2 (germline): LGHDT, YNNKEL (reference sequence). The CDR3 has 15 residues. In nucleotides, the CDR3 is TGTGCCAGCAGACCGGGGGGAAATTGGAACTATGGCTACACCTTC. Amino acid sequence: CASRPGGNWNYGYTF.

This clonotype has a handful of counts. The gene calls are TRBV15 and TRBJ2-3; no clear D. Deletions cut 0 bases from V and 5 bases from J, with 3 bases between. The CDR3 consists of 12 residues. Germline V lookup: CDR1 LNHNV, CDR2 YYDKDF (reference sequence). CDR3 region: CATSREVDTQYF. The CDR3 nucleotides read TGTGCCACCAGCAGAGAAGTAGATACGCAGTATTTT.

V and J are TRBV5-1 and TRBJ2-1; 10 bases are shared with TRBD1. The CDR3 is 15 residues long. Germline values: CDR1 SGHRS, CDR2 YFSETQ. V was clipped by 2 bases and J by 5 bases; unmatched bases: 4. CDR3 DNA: TGCGCCAGCAGCTTATCGGACAGGGGGAACAATGAGCAGTTCTTC. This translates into CASSLSDRGNNEQFF.

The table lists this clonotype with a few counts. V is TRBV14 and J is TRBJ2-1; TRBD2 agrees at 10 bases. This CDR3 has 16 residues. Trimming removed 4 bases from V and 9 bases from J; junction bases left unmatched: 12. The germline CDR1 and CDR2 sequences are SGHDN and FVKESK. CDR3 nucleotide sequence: TGTGCCAGCAGCCGAGAACAGCGGGGGGGCCTGGGTGAGCAGTTCTTC. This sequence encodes CASSREQRGGLGEQFF.

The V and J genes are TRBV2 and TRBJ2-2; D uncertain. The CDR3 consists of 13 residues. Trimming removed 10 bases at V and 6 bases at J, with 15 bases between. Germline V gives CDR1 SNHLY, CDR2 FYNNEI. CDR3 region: CAKSLQLAGELFF. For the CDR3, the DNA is TGTGCCAAAAGCCTCCAGCTCGCCGGGGAGCTGTTTTTT.

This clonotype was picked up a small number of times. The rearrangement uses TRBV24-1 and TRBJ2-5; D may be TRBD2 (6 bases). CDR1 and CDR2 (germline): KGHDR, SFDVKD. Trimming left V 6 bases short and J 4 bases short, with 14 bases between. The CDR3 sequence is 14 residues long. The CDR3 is CATSSGAGLETQYF. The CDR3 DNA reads TGTGCCACCAGTTCGGGTGCGGGGTTAGAGACCCAGTACTTC.

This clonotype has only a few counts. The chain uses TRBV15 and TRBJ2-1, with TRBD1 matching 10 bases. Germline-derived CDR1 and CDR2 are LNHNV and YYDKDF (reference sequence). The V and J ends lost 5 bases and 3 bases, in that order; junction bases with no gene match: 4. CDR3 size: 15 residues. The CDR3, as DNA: TGTGCCACCAGCGGCGGACAGGGGGACTACAATGAGCAGTTCTTC. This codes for CATSGGQGDYNEQFF.

CDR3 sequence reads: CASSLVGGARGQPQHF. DNA for the CDR3: TGTGCCAGCAGCTTAGTGGGGGGGGCGAGAGGTCAGCCCCAGCATTTT. The V and J genes are TRBV7-2 and TRBJ1-5; the D gene is possibly TRBD1 (6 bases). V lost 1 base and J 6 bases, leaving 16 bases between the germline ends. CDR1 is SGHTA and CDR2 is FQGNSA in the germline V gene. The CDR3 covers 16 residues.

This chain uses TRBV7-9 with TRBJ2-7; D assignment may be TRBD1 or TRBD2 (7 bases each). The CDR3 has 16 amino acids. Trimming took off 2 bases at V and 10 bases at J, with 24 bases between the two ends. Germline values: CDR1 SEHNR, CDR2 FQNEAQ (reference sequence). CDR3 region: CASSLSGDSRPGRQYF. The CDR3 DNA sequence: TGTGCCAGCAGCTTAAGCGGGGACAGTCGGCCCGGGCGCCAGTACTTC.

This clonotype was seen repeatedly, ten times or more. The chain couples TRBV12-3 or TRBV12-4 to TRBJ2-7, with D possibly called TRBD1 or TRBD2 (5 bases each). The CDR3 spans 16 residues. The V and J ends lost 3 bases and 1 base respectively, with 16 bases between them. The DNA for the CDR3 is TGTGCCAGCAGTTTCGAATTCGGGACGGCTTCCTACGAGCAGTACTTC. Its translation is CASSFEFGTASYEQYF.

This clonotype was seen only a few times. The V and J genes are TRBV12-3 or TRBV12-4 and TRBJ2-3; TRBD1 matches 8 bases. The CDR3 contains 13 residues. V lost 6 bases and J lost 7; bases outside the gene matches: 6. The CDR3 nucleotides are TGTGCCAGCAGAAGGACAGGGAGAAATACGCAGTATTTT. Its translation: CASRRTGRNTQYF.

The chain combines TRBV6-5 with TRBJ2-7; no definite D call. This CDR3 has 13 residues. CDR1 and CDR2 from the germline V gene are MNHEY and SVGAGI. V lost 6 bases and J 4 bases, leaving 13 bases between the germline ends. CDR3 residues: CASSQLGSYEQYF. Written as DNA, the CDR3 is TGTGCCAGCAGCCAACTGGGGTCTTACGAGCAGTACTTC.

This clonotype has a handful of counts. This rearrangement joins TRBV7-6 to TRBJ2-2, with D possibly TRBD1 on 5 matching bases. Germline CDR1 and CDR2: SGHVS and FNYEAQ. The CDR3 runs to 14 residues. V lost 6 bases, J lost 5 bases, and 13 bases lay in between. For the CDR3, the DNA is TGTGCCAGCAGGGCGGCAGGGTTTACCGGGGAGCTGTTTTTT. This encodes CASRAAGFTGELFF.

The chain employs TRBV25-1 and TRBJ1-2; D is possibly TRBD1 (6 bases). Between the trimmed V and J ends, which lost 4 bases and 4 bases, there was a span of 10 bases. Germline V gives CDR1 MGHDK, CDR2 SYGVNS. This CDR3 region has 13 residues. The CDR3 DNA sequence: TGTGCCAGCAGTGGGACAGTTCTCTATGGCTACACCTTC. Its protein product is CASSGTVLYGYTF.

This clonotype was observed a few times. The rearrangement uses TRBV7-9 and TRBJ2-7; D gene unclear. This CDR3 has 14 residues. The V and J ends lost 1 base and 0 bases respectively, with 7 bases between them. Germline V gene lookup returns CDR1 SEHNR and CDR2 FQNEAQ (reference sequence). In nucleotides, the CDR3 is TGTGCCAGCAGCTTAGACCAGGCCTCCTACGAGCAGTACTTC. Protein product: CASSLDQASYEQYF. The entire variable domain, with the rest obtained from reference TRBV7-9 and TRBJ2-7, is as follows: DTGVSQNPRHKITKRGQNVTFRCDPISEHNRLYWYRQTLGQGPEFLTYFQNEAQLEKSRLLSDRFSAERPKGSFSTLEIQRTEQGDSAMYLCASSLDQASYEQYFGPGTRLTVT.

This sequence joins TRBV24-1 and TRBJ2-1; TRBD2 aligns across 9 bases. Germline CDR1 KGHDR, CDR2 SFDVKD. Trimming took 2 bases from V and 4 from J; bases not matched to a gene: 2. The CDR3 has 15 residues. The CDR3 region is CATSDSGLAYNEQFF. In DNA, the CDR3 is TGTGCCACCAGTGATTCGGGACTAGCTTACAATGAGCAGTTCTTC.

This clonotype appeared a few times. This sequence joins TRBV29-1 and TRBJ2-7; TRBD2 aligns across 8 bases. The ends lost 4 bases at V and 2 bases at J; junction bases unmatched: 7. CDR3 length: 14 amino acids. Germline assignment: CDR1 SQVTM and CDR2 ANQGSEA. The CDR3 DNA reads TGCAGCGTTGTTTATAGCGGGGCAACCTACGAGCAGTACTTC. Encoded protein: CSVVYSGATYEQYF.

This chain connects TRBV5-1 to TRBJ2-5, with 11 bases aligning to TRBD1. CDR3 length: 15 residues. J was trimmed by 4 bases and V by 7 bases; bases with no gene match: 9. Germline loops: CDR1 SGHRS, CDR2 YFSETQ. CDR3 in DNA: TGCGCCAGCCGCCAGGACAGGGGGCCGGGAGAGACCCAGTACTTC. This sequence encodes CASRQDRGPGETQYF.

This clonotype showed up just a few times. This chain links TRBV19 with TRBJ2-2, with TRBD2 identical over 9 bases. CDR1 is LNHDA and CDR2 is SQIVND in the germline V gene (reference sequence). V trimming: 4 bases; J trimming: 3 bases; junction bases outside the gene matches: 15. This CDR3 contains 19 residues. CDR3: CASSTGRASGVSYTGELFF. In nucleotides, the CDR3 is TGTGCCAGTAGTACCGGGCGGGCTAGCGGGGTATCCTACACCGGGGAGCTGTTTTTT.

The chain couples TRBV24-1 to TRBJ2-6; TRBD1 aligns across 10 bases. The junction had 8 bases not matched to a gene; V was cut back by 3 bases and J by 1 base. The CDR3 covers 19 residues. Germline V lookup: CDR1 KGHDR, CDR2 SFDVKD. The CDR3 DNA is TGTGCCACCAGTGATAGTCCGGGACAGGGGTCTTCTGGGGCCAACGTCCTGACTTTC. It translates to CATSDSPGQGSSGANVLTF.

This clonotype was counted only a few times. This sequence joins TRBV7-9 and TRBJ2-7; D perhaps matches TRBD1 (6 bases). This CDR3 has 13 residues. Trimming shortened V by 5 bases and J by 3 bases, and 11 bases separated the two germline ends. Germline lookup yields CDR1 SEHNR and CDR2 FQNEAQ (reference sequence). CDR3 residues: CASSRRDNYEQYF. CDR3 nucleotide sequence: TGTGCCAGCAGCCGCAGGGACAACTACGAGCAGTACTTC.

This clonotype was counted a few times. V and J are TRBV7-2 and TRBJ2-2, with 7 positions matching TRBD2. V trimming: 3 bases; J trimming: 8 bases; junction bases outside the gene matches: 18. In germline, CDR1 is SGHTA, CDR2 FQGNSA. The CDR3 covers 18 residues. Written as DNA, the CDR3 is TGTGCCAGCAGCTTGGTGGGCCTAGCGGCCACCGTGGGAGGGGAGCTGTTTTTT. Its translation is CASSLVGLAATVGGELFF.

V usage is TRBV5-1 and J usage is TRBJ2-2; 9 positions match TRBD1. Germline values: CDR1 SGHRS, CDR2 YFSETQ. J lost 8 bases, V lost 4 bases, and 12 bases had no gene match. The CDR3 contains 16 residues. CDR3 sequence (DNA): TGCGCCAGCAGCGGAACCGGGACAGGGCCGATGGGGGAGCTGTTTTTT. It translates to CASSGTGTGPMGELFF.

The CDR3 sequence: CASSYLTGEAFF. In DNA, the CDR3 is TGTGCCAGCAGTTACCTGACAGGTGAAGCTTTCTTT. The chain is built from TRBV6-5 and TRBJ1-1; D may be TRBD1 (6 bases). Germline loops: CDR1 MNHEY, CDR2 SVGAGI. The CDR3 runs to 12 residues. V lost 2 bases, J lost 7 bases, and 8 bases lay in between.

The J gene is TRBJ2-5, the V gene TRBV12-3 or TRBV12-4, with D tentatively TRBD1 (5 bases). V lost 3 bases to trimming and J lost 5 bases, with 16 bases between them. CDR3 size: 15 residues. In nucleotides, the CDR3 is TGTGCCAGCAGTTTGGGGCCTGGCAAAGAGGAGACCCAGTACTTC. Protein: CASSLGPGKEETQYF.